This TCR beta chain was sequenced for a study of siplizumab effects on memory and regulatory T cells. The CDR3 contains 9 residues. V dropped 4 bases and J dropped 3 bases, with 0 bases sitting between them. Germline V gene sequence: CDR1 DFQATT, CDR2 SNEGSKA (reference sequence). Concerning this clone: The antigen is undetermined.

Repertoires were generated with immunoSEQ multiplex PCR, while TCRdb's copy carries only in-frame clones and drops some. Of 65,000 to 70,000 clones listed, around 90% were seen once; the top ten hold 1.7%. Whole-study results and caveats: Major contributors to the alloresponse seemed to be naive T cells, which also appeared more diverse than memory cells. Mapping to unstimulated subsets was achieved for only a minor fraction of alloreactive clones.

Sequenced sample: Tregs sorted from blood. This chain uses TRBV20-1 with TRBJ1-2; D is undetermined. This clonotype was sampled from a human donor in good health. The CDR3 coding sequence is TGCAGTGCTAACTATGGCTACACCTTC. This encodes CSANYGYTF.